This TCR beta chain originates from a study of blood T cell repertoires in COVID-19. Across the study: Collection of acute and convalescent COVID-19 samples took place in the United States, Italy and Spain.

CDR1 MDHEN and CDR2 SYDVKM come from the germline V gene. V dropped 4 bases and J dropped 0 bases, with 19 bases sitting between them. This CDR3 is built from 18 residues. Libraries were prepared by immunoSEQ multiplex PCR; TCRdb keeps only in-frame clonotypes and omits some of them. The repertoire has some 250,000 clones, about 85% of them found once; the top ten carry approximately 8.7%. The clonotype originates from a woman of 80 years or more with acute or convalescent COVID-19. The chain recombines TRBV28 with TRBJ1-3; maybe TRBD1 (5 bases). Sequencing was done on a sample of peripheral blood. CDR3 protein: CASSSTGLTLHSGNTIYF. In nucleotides, the CDR3 is TGTGCCAGCAGTTCCACAGGCTTGACCCTTCACTCTGGAAACACCATATATTTT.